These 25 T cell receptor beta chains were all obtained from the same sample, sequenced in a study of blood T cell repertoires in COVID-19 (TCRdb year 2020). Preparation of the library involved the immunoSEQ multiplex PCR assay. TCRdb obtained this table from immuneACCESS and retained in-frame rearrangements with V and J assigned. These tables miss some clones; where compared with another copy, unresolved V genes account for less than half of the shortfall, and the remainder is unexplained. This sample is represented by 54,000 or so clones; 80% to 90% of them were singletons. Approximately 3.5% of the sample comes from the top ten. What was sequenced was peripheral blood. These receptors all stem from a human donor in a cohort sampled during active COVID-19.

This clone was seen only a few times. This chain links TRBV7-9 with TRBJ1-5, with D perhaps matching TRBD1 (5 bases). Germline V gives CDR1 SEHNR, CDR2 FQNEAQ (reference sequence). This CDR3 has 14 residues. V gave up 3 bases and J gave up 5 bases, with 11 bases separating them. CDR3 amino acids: CASSFTGRDQPQHF. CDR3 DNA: TGTGCCAGCAGCTTTACAGGCCGGGATCAGCCCCAGCATTTT.

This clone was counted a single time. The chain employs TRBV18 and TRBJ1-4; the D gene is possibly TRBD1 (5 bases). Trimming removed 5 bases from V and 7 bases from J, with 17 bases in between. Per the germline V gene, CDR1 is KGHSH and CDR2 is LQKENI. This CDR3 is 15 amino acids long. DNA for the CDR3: TGTGCCAGCTCAGACGCGGGGGAAGGAGGTGAAAAACTGTTTTTT. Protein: CASSDAGEGGEKLFF.

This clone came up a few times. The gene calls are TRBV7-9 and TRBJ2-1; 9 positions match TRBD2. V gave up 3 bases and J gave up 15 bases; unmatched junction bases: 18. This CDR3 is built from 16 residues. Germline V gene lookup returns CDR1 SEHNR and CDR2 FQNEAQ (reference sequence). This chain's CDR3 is CASSFLGSSGSSRLFF. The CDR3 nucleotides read TGTGCCAGCAGCTTCCTCGGGAGTAGCGGGAGCTCTCGTTTGTTCTTC. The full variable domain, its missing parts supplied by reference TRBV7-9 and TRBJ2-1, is DTGVSQNPRHKITKRGQNVTFRCDPISEHNRLYWYRQTLGQGPEFLTYFQNEAQLEKSRLLSDRFSAERPKGSFSTLEIQRTEQGDSAMYLCASSFLGSSGSSRLFFGPGTRLTVL.

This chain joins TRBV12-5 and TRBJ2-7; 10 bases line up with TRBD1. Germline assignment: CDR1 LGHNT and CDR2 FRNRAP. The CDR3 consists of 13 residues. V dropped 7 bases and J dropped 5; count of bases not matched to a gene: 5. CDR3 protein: CASAGDRGHEQYF. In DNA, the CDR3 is TGTGCTAGTGCCGGAGACAGGGGGCACGAGCAGTACTTC.

The CDR3 protein is CASRTILLENTEAFF. CDR3 nucleotide sequence: TGTGCCAGTAGAACTATCTTATTAGAGAACACTGAAGCTTTCTTT. This rearrangement joins TRBV19 to TRBJ1-1; no clear D gene. V shed 6 bases and J shed 1 base, with 15 bases lying between them. Germline CDR1 and CDR2: LNHDA and SQIVND (reference sequence). The CDR3 is 15 amino acids.

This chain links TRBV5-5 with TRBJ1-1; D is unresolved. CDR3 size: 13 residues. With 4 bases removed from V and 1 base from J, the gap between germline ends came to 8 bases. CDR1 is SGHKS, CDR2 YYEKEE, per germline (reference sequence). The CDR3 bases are TGTGCCAGCAGCGGGCTGAGGAACACTGAAGCTTTCTTT. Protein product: CASSGLRNTEAFF.

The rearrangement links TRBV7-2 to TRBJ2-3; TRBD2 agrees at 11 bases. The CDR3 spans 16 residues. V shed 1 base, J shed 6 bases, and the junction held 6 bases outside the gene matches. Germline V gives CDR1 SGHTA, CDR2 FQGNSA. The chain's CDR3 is CASSLDPSGGRDTQYF. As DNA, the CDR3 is TGTGCCAGCAGCTTAGACCCTAGCGGGGGGAGGGATACGCAGTATTTT.

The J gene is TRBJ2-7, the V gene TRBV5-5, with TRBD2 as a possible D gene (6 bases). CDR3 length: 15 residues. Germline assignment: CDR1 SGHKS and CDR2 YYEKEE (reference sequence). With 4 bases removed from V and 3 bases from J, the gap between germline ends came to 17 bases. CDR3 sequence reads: CASSLAGSSNYEQYF. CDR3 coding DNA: TGTGCCAGCAGCCTGGCGGGGTCCTCAAACTACGAGCAGTACTTC.

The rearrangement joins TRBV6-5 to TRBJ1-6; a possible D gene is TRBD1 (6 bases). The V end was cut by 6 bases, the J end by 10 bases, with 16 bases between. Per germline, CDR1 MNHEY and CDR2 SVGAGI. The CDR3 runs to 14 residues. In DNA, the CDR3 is TGTGCCAGCAGGTCCCGGGGACAAGGGTCACCCCTCCACTTT. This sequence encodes CASRSRGQGSPLHF.

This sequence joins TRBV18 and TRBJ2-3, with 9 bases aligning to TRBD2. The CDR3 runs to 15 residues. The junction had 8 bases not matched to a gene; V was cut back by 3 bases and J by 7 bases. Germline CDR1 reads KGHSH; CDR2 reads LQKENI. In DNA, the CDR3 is TGTGCCAGCTCACCGACGGCGGGAGGGAGGAATACGCAGTATTTT. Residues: CASSPTAGGRNTQYF.

The CDR3 loop reads CATSDPLDRNTQYF. Written as DNA, the CDR3 is TGTGCCACCAGTGACCCTCTTGACAGGAATACGCAGTATTTT. This chain uses TRBV24-1 with TRBJ2-3; TRBD1 is a possible D gene (6 bases). Germline values: CDR1 KGHDR, CDR2 SFDVKD. CDR3 length: 14 residues. V was cut by 4 bases and J by 7 bases, with 14 bases left in between.

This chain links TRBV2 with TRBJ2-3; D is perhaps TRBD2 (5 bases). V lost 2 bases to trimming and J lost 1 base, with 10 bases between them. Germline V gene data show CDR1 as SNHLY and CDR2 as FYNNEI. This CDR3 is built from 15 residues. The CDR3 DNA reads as TGTGCCAGCAGTGAACAGTTCGGGGGCACAGATACGCAGTATTTT. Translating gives CASSEQFGGTDTQYF.

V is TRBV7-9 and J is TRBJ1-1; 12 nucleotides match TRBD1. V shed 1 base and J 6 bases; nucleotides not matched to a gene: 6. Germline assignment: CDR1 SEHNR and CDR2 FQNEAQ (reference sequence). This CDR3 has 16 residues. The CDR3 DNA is TGTGCCAGCAGCTTAGGGACCGGGACAGGGGGCTCTGAAGCTTTCTTT. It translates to CASSLGTGTGGSEAFF.

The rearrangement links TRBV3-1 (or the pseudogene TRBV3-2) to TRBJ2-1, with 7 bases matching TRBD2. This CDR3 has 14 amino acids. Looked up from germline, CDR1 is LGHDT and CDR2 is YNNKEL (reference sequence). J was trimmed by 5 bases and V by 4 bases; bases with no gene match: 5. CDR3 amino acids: CASSLGTTDNEQFF. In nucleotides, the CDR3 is TGTGCCAGCAGCCTTGGGACTACCGACAATGAGCAGTTCTTC.

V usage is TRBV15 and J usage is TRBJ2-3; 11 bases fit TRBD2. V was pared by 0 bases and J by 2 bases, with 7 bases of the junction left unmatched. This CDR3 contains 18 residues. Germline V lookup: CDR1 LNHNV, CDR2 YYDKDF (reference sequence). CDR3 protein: CATSRDWVSGGATDTQYF. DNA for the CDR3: TGTGCCACCAGCAGAGATTGGGTTAGCGGGGGGGCCACAGATACGCAGTATTTT.

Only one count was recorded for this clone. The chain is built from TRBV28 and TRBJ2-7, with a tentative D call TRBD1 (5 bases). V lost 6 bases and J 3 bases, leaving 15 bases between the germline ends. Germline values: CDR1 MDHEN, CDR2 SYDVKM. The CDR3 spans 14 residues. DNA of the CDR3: TGTGCCAGCAGCTCAGGGTCCATTCGCTACGAGCAGTACTTC. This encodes CASSSGSIRYEQYF. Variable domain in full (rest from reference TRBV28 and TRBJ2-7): DVKVTQSSRYLVKRTGEKVFLECVQDMDHENMFWYRQDPGLGLRLIYFSYDVKMKEKGDIPEGYSVSREKKERFSLILESASTNQTSMYLCASSSGSIRYEQYFGPGTRLTVT.

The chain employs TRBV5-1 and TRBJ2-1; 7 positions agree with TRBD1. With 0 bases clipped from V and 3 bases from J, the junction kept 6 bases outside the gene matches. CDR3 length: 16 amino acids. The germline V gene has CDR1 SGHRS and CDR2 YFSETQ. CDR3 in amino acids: CASSLEPGQFYNEQFF. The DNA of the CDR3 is TGCGCCAGCAGCTTGGAACCGGGACAGTTCTACAATGAGCAGTTCTTC.

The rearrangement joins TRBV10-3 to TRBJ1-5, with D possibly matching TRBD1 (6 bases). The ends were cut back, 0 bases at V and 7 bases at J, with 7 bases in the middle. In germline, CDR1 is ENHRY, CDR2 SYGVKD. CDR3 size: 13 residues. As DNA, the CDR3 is TGTGCCATCAGTGAGTCACAGGGCCAGCCCCAGCATTTT. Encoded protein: CAISESQGQPQHF.

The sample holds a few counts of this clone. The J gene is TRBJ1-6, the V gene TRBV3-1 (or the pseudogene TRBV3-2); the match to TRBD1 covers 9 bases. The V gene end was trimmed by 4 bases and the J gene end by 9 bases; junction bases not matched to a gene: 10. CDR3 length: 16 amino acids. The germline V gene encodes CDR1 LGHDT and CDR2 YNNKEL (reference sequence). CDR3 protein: CASSRGQGFGGSPLHF. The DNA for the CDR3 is TGTGCCAGCAGCCGGGGACAGGGCTTCGGGGGTTCACCCCTCCACTTT.

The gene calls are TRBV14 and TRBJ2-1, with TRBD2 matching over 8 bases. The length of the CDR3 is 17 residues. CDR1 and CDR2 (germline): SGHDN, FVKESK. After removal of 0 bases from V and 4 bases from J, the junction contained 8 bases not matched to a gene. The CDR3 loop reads CASSQDERGSGYNEQFF. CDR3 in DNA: TGTGCCAGCAGCCAAGATGAGCGGGGGAGTGGGTACAATGAGCAGTTCTTC.

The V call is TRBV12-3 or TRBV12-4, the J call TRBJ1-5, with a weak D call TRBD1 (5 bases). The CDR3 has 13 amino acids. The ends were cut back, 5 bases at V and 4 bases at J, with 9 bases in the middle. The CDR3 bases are TGTGCCAGCAGTCCAGGGTTTAATCAGCCCCAGCATTTT. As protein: CASSPGFNQPQHF.

Here the CDR3 reads CASSLQRTGVYGYTF. As DNA, the CDR3 is TGTGCCAGCAGCCTCCAACGGACAGGGGTCTATGGCTACACCTTC. This chain connects TRBV6-5 to TRBJ1-2, with 9 bases fitting TRBD1. The J segment lost 4 bases and the V segment lost 6 bases, leaving 9 bases of the junction unmatched. CDR1 MNHEY and CDR2 SVGAGI come from the germline V gene. This CDR3 region has 15 residues.

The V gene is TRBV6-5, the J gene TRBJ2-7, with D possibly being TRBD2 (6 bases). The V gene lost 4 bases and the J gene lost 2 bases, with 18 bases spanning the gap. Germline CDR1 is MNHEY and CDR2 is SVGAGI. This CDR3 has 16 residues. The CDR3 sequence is CASSFSRGEATYEQYF. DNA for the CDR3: TGTGCCAGCAGTTTTTCCCGCGGGGAAGCAACCTACGAGCAGTACTTC.

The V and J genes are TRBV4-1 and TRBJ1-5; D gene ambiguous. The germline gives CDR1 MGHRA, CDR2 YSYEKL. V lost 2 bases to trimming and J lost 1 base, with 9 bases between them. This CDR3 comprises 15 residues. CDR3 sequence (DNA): TGCGCCAGCAGCCAACGTGGGCAGAGCAATCAGCCCCAGCATTTT. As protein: CASSQRGQSNQPQHF.

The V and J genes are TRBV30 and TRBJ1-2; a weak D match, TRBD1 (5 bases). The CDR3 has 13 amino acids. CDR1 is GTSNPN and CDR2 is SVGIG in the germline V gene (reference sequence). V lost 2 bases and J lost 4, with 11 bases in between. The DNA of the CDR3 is TGTGCCTGGAGTTGGGGGGGTGCCTATGGCTACACCTTC. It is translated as CAWSWGGAYGYTF.